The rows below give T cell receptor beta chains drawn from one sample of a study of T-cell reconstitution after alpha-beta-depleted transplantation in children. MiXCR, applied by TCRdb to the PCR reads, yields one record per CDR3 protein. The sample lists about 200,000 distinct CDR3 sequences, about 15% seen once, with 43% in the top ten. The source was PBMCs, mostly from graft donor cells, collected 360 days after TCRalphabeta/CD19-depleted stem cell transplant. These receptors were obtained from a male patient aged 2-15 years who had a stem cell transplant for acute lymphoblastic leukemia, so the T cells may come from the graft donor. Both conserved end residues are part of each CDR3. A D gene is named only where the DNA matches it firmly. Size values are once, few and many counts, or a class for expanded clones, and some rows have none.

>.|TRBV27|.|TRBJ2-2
CASRALGSNTGELFF
TGTGCCAGCAGAGCGCTGGGGTCGAACACCGGGGAGCTGTTTTTT
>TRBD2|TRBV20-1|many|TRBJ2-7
CSAWASGSYEQYF
TGCAGTGCTTGGGCTAGCGGGAGCTACGAGCAGTACTTC
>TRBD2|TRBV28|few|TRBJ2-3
CASSFSGATDTQYF
TGTGCCAGCAGTTTTAGCGGGGCCACAGATACGCAGTATTTT
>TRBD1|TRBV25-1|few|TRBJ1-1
CASSETGSTEAFF
TGTGCCAGCAGTGAGACAGGGAGCACTGAAGCTTTCTTT
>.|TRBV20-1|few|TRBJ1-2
CSARAEGIYGYTF
TGCAGTGCTAGAGCTGAAGGGATCTATGGCTACACCTTC
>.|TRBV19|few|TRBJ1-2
CASSIKGGYTF
TGTGCCAGTAGTATTAAGGGTGGCTACACCTTC
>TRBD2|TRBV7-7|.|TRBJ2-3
CASSQLAGGGDTQYF
TGTGCTAGCAGCCAACTAGCGGGGGGTGGAGATACGCAGTATTTT
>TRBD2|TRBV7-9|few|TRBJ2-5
CASSLVVAGEETQYF
TGTGCCAGCAGCTTAGTGGTAGCGGGGGAAGAGACCCAGTACTTC
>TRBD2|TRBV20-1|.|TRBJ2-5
CSAYSGTTQETQYF
TGCAGTGCTTATTCCGGGACTACCCAAGAGACCCAGTACTTC
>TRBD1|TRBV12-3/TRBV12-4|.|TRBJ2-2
CASSSGQPRGTGELFF
TGTGCCAGCAGTTCCGGACAACCCAGGGGGACCGGGGAGCTGTTTTTT
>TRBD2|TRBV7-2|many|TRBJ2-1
CASNRPRLAPRNEQFF
TGTGCCAGCAATCGCCCTAGACTAGCGCCTCGCAATGAGCAGTTCTTC
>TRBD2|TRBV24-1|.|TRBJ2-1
CATSDRGVYNEQFF
TGTGCCACCAGTGACCGGGGGGTATACAATGAGCAGTTCTTC
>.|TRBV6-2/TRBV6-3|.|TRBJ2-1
CASSPWEGASYNEQFF
TGTGCCAGCAGCCCCTGGGAGGGGGCCTCCTACAATGAGCAGTTCTTC
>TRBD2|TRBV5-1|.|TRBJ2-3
CASSFPQTSGRKYTQYF
TGCGCCAGCAGCTTTCCCCAGACTAGCGGGAGGAAATATACGCAGTATTTT
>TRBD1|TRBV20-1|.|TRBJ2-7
CRRSQGAPYEQYF
TGCAGACGGTCCCAGGGGGCACCCTACGAGCAGTACTTC
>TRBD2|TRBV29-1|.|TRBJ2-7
CSVERGGYEQYF
TGCAGCGTTGAGCGGGGGGGCTACGAGCAGTACTTC
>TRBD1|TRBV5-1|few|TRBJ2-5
CASSLVRGRILETQYF
TGCGCCAGCAGCTTGGTGAGGGGGCGGATTTTGGAGACCCAGTACTTC
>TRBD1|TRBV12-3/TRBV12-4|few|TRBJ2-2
CASTPTGVGPNTGELFF
TGTGCCAGCACCCCGACAGGGGTGGGCCCGAACACCGGGGAGCTGTTTTTT
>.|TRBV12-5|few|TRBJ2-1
CASGLDSIFTDEQFF
TGTGCTAGTGGTTTAGACAGTATCTTTACAGATGAGCAGTTCTTC
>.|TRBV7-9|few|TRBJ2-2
CASSRRWRDTGELFF
TGTGCCAGCAGCCGTAGGTGGAGGGACACCGGGGAGCTGTTTTTT
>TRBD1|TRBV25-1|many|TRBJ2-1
CASSPPLPKDRAFQFF
TGTGCCAGCAGTCCCCCCCTCCCCAAGGACAGGGCCTTTCAGTTCTTC
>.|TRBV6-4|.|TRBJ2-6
CASSPRALPSGANVLTF
TGTGCCAGCAGTCCCCGGGCCCTCCCCTCTGGGGCCAACGTCCTGACTTTC
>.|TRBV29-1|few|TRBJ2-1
CSVDLGGGEFF
TGCAGCGTTGATTTGGGGGGCGGGGAGTTCTTC
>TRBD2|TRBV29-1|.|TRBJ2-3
CSVSGGRGVDTQYF
TGCAGCGTTTCAGGCGGGAGAGGTGTAGATACGCAGTATTTT